This T cell receptor (beta chain) was sequenced in a study of blood T cells in healthy people across ages. The study, taken as a whole, reports: Long-lived donors exceeded aged donors in naive CD4+ cells and diversity.

Turning to this clonotype: Its target is not known.

The CDR3 runs 15 residues. Germline V gene data show CDR1 as SGHTA and CDR2 as FQGNSA. J was trimmed by 5 bases and V by 5 bases; bases with no gene match: 10. For the second PCR, which ran for about 6 to 12 cycles, a sample-barcoded 5' primer and a J-beta primer mix were used. TCRdb re-called the 5' RACE reads with MiXCR, one entry per CDR3 protein. The table has about 900,000 distinct CDR3 sequences, under 80% seen once. Sequencing was carried out using blood. The chain has TRBV7-2 and TRBJ2-7, with TRBD1 identical over 9 bases. This receptor was obtained from a man aged 30 to 45 in good health. CDR3 protein: CASSQGQGGFHEQYF. The CDR3 nucleotides read TGTGCCAGCAGCCAGGGACAGGGAGGCTTCCACGAGCAGTACTTC.